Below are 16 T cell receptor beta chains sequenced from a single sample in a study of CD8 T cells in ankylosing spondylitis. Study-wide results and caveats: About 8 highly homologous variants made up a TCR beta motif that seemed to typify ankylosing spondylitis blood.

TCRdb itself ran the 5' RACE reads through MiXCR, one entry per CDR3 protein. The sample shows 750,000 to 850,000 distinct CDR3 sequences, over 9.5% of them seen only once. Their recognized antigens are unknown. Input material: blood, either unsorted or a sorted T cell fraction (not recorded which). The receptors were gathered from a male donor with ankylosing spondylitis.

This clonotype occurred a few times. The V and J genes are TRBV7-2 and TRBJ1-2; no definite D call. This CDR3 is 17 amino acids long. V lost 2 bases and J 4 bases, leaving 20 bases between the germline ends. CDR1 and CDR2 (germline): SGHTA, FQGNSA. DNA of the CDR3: TGTGCCAGCAGCTTAACCGAATTTGACCGCCGCTCCTATGGCTACACCTTC. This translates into CASSLTEFDRRSYGYTF.

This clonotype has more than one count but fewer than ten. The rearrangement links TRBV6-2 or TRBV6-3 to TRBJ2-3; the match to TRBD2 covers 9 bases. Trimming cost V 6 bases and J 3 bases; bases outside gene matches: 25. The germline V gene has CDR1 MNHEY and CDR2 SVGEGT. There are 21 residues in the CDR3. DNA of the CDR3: TGTGCCAGCAGCCGTCGAGGGACTAGCTTCGTCCCGCACTCAATAACAGATACGCAGTATTTT. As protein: CASSRRGTSFVPHSITDTQYF.

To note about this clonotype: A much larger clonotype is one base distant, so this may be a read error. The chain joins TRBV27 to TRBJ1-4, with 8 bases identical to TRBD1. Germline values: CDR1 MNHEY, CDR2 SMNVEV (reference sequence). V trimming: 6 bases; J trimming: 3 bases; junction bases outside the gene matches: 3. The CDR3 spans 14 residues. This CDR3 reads CASRRQGSNEKLFF. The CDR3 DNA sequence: TGTGCCAGCAGACGACAGGGGTCTAATGAAAAACTGTTTTTT. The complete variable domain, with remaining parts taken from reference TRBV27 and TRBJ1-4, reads EAQVTQNPRYLITVTGKKLTVTCSQNMNHEYMSWYRQDPGLGLRQIYYSMNVEVTDKGDVPEGYKVSRKEKRNFPLILESPSPNQTSLYFCASRRQGSNEKLFFGSGTQLSVL.

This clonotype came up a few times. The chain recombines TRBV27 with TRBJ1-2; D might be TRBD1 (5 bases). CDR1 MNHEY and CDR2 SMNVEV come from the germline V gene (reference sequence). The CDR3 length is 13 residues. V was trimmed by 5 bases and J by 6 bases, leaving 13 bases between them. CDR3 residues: CASSPGTGDGYTF. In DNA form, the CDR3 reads TGTGCCAGCAGTCCGGGGACGGGGGATGGCTACACCTTC.

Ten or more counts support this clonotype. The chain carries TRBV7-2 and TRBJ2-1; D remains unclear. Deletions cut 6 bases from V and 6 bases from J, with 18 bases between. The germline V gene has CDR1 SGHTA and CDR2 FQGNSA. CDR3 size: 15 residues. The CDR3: CASRSFLTAPNEQFF. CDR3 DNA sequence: TGTGCCAGCAGATCATTTTTAACGGCGCCCAATGAGCAGTTCTTC.

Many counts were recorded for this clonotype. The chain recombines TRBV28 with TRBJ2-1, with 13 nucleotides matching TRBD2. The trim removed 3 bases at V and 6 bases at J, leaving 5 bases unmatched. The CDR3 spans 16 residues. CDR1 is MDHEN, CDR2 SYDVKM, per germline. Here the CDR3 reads CASSLSGTSGTNEQFF. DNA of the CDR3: TGTGCCAGCAGTTTGTCCGGGACTAGCGGGACCAATGAGCAGTTCTTC.

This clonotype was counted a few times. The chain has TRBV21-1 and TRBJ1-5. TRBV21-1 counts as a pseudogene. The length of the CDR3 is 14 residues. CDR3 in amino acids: CASSSASNHQPQHF. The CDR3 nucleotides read TGTGCCAGCAGCAGTGCCAGTAACCATCAGCCCCAGCATTTT.

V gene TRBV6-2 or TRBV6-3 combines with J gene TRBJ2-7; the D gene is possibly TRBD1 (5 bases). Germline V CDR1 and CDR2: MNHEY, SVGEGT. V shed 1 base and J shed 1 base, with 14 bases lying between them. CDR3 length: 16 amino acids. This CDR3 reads CASSYFRQGRSYEQYF. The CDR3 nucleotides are TGTGCCAGCAGTTACTTCAGGCAGGGTCGATCCTACGAGCAGTACTTC.

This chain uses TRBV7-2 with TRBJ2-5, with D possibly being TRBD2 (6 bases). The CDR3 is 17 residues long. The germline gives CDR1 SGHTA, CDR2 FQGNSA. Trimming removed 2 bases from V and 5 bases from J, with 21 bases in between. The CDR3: CASSLNFRDSRGETQYF. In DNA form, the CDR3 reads TGTGCCAGCAGCTTAAACTTTAGGGACTCGCGCGGGGAGACCCAGTACTTC.

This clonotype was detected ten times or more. The CDR3 spells CASSQDRHDNNEQFF. CDR3 bases: TGCGCCAGCAGCCAAGATCGACACGATAACAATGAGCAGTTCTTC. The chain carries TRBV4-3 and TRBJ2-1; D is unresolved. The CDR3 has 15 residues. V dropped 0 bases and J dropped 5 bases, with 11 bases sitting between them. Germline V gives CDR1 LGHNA, CDR2 YSLEER.

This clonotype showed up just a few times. The CDR3, as DNA: TGTGCCAGCAGCTTATCCCCCAGGGCCGATCGGGAGCAGTTCTTC. Protein: CASSLSPRADREQFF. This chain joins TRBV7-9 and TRBJ2-1; TRBD1 might be the D (5 bases). CDR3 size: 15 residues. Trimming removed 2 bases from V and 10 bases from J, with 18 bases in between. Germline V gene lookup returns CDR1 SEHNR and CDR2 FQNEAQ (reference sequence). Looking up the rest from reference TRBV7-9 and TRBJ2-1 gives the full variable domain: DTGVSQNPRHKITKRGQNVTFRCDPISEHNRLYWYRQTLGQGPEFLTYFQNEAQLEKSRLLSDRFSAERPKGSFSTLEIQRTEQGDSAMYLCASSLSPRADREQFFGPGTRLTVL.

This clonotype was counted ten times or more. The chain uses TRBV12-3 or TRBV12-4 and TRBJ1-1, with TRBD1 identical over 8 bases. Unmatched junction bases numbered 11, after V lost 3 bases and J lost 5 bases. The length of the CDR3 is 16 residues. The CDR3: CASSFRRQGIRTEAFF. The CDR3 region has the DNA TGTGCCAGCAGTTTTCGGAGACAGGGGATTAGGACTGAAGCTTTCTTT.

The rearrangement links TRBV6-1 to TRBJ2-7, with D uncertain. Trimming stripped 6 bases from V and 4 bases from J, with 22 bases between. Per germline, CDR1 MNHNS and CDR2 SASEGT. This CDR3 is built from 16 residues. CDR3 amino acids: CASRDDSAPWEYEQYF. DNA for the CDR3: TGTGCCAGCAGGGATGACTCGGCGCCCTGGGAATACGAGCAGTACTTC.

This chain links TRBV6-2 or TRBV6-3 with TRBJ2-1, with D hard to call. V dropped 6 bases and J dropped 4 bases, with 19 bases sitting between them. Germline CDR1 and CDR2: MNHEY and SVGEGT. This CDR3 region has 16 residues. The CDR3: CASSRSVLAVYNEQFF. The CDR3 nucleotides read TGTGCCAGCAGCCGTTCGGTGTTAGCCGTTTACAATGAGCAGTTCTTC.

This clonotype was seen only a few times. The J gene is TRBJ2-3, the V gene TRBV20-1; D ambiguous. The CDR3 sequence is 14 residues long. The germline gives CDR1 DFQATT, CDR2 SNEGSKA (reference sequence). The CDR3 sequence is CSKNIASSTDTQYF. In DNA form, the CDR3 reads TGCAGCAAAAATATAGCCAGCAGCACAGATACGCAGTATTTT.

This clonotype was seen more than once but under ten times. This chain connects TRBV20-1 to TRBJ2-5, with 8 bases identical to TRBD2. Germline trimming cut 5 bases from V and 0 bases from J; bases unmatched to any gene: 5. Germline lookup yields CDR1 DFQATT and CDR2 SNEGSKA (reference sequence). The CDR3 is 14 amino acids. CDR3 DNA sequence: TGCAGTGCTCAAGCGGGGGACCACCAAGAGACCCAGTACTTC. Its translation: CSAQAGDHQETQYF.